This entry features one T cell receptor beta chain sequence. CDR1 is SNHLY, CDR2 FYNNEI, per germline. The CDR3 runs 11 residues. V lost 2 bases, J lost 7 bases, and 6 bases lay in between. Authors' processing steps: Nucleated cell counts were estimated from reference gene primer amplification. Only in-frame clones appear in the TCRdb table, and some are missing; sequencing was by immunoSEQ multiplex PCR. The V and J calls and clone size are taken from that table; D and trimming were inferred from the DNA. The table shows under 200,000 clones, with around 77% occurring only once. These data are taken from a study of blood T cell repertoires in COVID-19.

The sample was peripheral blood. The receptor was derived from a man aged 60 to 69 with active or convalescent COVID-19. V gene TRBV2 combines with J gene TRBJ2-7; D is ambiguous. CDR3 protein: CASSESIEQYF. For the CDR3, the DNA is TGTGCCAGCAGTGAATCTATAGAGCAGTACTTC.